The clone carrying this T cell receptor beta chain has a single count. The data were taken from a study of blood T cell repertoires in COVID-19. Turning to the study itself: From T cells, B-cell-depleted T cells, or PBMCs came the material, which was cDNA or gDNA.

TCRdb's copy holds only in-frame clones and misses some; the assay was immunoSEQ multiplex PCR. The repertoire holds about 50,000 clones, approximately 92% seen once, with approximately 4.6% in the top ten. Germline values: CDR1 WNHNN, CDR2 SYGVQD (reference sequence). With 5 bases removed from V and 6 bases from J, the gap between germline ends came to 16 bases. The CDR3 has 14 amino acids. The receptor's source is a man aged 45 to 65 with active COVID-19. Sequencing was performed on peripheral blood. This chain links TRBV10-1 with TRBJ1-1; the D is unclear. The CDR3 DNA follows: TGCGCCAGCAGTCCGACACGCTCAGGATCTGAAGCTTTCTTT. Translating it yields CASSPTRSGSEAFF.